This record looks at one T cell receptor (beta chain) sequence and its context. The target antigen is unknown. Naive CD8 cells lacked CD45RO, underwent positive selection for CCR7 and left out terminally differentiated effector memory CD45RA+ cells. Generated by immunoSEQ multiplex PCR, the TCRdb table keeps only in-frame clones and is missing some. In the table there are roughly 2.1 million clones, about 92% of which are singletons. Germline CDR1 MDHEN, CDR2 SYDVKM. CDR3 length: 14 residues. Trimming left V 5 bases short and J 3 bases short, with 11 bases between. The data were taken from a study of shared clonotypes between healthy human individuals. Study-wide points: An anticipated effect of sequencing depth on clonotype sharing among donors was recognized.

The rearrangement uses TRBV28 and TRBJ2-1; D is unresolved. The sequenced material came from naive CD8+ T cells from PBMCs. The clonotype was recovered from a man between 18 and 29 years old in good health. Some clones in this sample may be carry-over from other donors' samples. The CDR3 is CASSGGRSYNEQFF. The DNA of the CDR3 is TGTGCCAGCAGTGGCGGACGGAGCTACAATGAGCAGTTCTTC.